What follows are 32 T cell receptor beta chains derived from one specimen sequenced in a study of patients and donors after allogeneic stem cell transplantation. TCRdb itself ran the RT-PCR reads through MiXCR, one entry per CDR3 protein. The sample carries approximately 2,500 distinct CDR3 sequences, 17% recorded once. Sequenced sample: blood, either unsorted or a sorted T cell fraction (not recorded which). All receptors come from a human donor who was either an allogeneic HSCT recipient or a stem cell or donor lymphocyte infusion donor (not recorded which). It is not recorded whose cells these are; they may come from a transplant donor.

This clonotype counts as large. V gene TRBV3-2 combines with J gene TRBJ2-1; whether TRBD1, the table's D call, matches the DNA was not checked. TRBV3-2 counts as a pseudogene. The CDR3 consists of 16 residues. The CDR3 DNA follows: TGTGCCAGCAGCCAAGACCGGCGGGGGCAAAATAATGAGCAGTTCTTC. Protein sequence: CASSQDRRGQNNEQFF.

This clonotype counts as large (0.1 to 1%). The chain has TRBV2 and TRBJ2-1, with D tentatively TRBD2 (5 bases). CDR3 size: 13 residues. CDR1 is SNHLY, CDR2 FYNNEI, per germline. Trimming took 6 bases from V and 6 from J, leaving 12 bases between them. In DNA, the CDR3 is TGTGCCAGCAGGGAGGACGGCCTCAATGAGCAGTTCTTC. Residues: CASREDGLNEQFF.

This clonotype is medium-sized by share. The chain employs TRBV7-2 and TRBJ2-1; 11 bases map to TRBD2. In germline, CDR1 is SGHTA, CDR2 FQGNSA. The CDR3 has 14 amino acids. V was clipped by 5 bases and J by 9 bases; unmatched bases: 6. CDR3 sequence (DNA): TGTGCCAGCAGCCAACTAGCGGGAGCAGGTGAGCAGTTCTTC. Its translation is CASSQLAGAGEQFF.

The chain carries TRBV7-3 and TRBJ1-1; D unclear. CDR1 and CDR2 (germline): SGHTA, FQGTGA. This CDR3 is built from 13 residues. V lost 5 bases and J lost 4, with 11 bases in between. The CDR3 reads CASSPVGGTEAFF. The CDR3, as DNA: TGTGCCAGCAGCCCCGTCGGCGGCACTGAAGCTTTCTTT. Full variable domain (rest looked up from reference TRBV7-3 and TRBJ1-1): GAGVSQTPSNKVTEKGKYVELRCDPISGHTALYWYRQSLGQGPEFLIYFQGTGAADDSGLPNDRFFAVRPEGSVSTLKIQRTERGDSAVYLCASSPVGGTEAFFGQGTRLTVV.

This clonotype turned up a few times. The V and J genes are TRBV9 and TRBJ2-1, with 8 nucleotides matching TRBD2. The CDR3 runs to 17 residues. Germline loops: CDR1 SGDLS, CDR2 YYNGEE. Germline trimming cut 0 bases from V and 0 bases from J; bases unmatched to any gene: 5. The CDR3 nucleotides are TGTGCCAGCAGCGTAGTTCCGGGAGGGACCTCCTACAATGAGCAGTTCTTC. Protein sequence: CASSVVPGGTSYNEQFF.

This clonotype was observed a handful of times. The genes are TRBV30 and TRBJ2-7, with 8 bases aligning to TRBD1. The CDR3 extends over 16 amino acids. Germline lookup yields CDR1 GTSNPN and CDR2 SVGIG (reference sequence). Trimming at V came to 2 bases and at J to 5 bases, leaving 14 bases not matched to a gene. The DNA for the CDR3 is TGTGCCTGGAGTTTTACCTCTGGACAGGGAGCGCACGAGCAGTACTTC. Translating gives CAWSFTSGQGAHEQYF.

This clonotype is medium-sized by share. J is TRBJ2-7 and V is TRBV5-1; D is possibly TRBD1 (6 bases). This CDR3 comprises 11 residues. The ends were cut back, 3 bases at V and 12 bases at J, with 13 bases in the middle. Germline-derived CDR1 and CDR2 are SGHRS and YFSETQ. The CDR3 bases are TGCGCCAGCAGCTATCGACAGGAGATGTACTTC. Translating it yields CASSYRQEMYF.

This clonotype was counted between two and nine times. The rearrangement links TRBV30 to TRBJ2-7; D is unresolved. Deletions cut 1 base from V and 5 bases from J, with 3 bases between. The CDR3 has 10 residues. In germline, CDR1 is GTSNPN, CDR2 SVGIG (reference sequence). CDR3: CAWSGNEQYF. The CDR3 bases are TGTGCCTGGAGTGGGAACGAGCAGTACTTC.

This clonotype was detected only a few times. The chain employs TRBV7-2 and TRBJ1-1, with D unclear. V shed 1 base and J shed 0 bases, with 9 bases lying between them. The CDR3 runs 15 residues. The germline CDR1 and CDR2 sequences are SGHTA and FQGNSA. The CDR3 DNA sequence: TGTGCCAGCAGCTTAGGCAACAGCGTGAACACTGAAGCTTTCTTT. Residues: CASSLGNSVNTEAFF.

Only a few counts were recorded for this clonotype. V is TRBV19 and J is TRBJ1-2, with D hard to call. Trimming removed 10 bases from V and 9 bases from J, with 21 bases in between. Germline values: CDR1 LNHDA, CDR2 SQIVND (reference sequence). The CDR3 loop spans 13 amino acids. DNA for the CDR3: TGTGCCACCCAGGCGGCAGCCCTCACGAGCTACACCTTC. Its translation: CATQAAALTSYTF.

This clonotype was seen only a few times. The rearrangement links TRBV12-3 or TRBV12-4 to TRBJ1-2; D gene unclear. This CDR3 is built from 13 residues. The V gene lost 5 bases and the J gene lost 10 bases, with 17 bases spanning the gap. The CDR3 DNA is TGTGCCAGCAGTCATGAGCTCACCGGGGACTACACCTTC. Its protein is CASSHELTGDYTF.

In its sample, this clonotype ranks as medium-sized. The genes are TRBV29-1 and TRBJ1-1, with TRBD1 identical over 9 bases. The trim removed 3 bases at V and 8 bases at J, leaving 10 bases unmatched. The CDR3 is made up of 14 amino acids. Looked up from germline, CDR1 is SQVTM and CDR2 is ANQGSEA. DNA for the CDR3: TGCAGCGTTGAGGGGGACAGGGCGCAAAGGGAAGCTTTCTTT. Residues: CSVEGDRAQREAFF.

This clonotype was detected a few times. This sequence joins TRBV28 and TRBJ2-7; D remains ambiguous. V lost 5 bases and J lost 3, with 11 bases in between. This CDR3 has 13 residues. Per the germline V gene, CDR1 is MDHEN and CDR2 is SYDVKM. The chain's CDR3 is CASSPPKNYEQYF. CDR3 DNA: TGTGCCAGCAGTCCTCCGAAGAACTACGAGCAGTACTTC.

This clonotype is labeled medium-sized. The chain recombines TRBV20-1 with TRBJ2-2; a possible D gene is TRBD1 (6 bases). Germline CDR1 is DFQATT and CDR2 is SNEGSKA (reference sequence). Trimming took 5 bases from V and 7 from J, leaving 17 bases between them. The CDR3 spans 14 residues. This chain's CDR3 is CSARNRAEGGELFF. CDR3 in DNA: TGCAGTGCTCGCAACAGGGCTGAGGGCGGGGAGCTGTTTTTT.

A few counts support this clonotype. The V gene is TRBV7-2, the J gene TRBJ1-5; D call uncertain. The CDR3 has 14 amino acids. Deletions cut 4 bases from V and 3 bases from J, with 10 bases between. Germline CDR1 is SGHTA and CDR2 is FQGNSA. The CDR3 sequence is CASSSSRINQPQHF. CDR3 nucleotides: TGTGCCAGCAGCTCGAGTAGGATCAATCAGCCCCAGCATTTT.

The CDR3 here is CASSIENIQYF. DNA of the CDR3: TGTGCCAGTAGTATCGAAAACATTCAGTACTTC. The V call is TRBV19, the J call TRBJ2-4; D remains unclear. CDR3 length: 11 amino acids. Trimming took off 3 bases at V and 5 bases at J, with 2 bases between the two ends. The germline gives CDR1 LNHDA, CDR2 SQIVND (reference sequence).

This rearrangement joins TRBV7-2 to TRBJ1-2, with D uncertain. Germline assignment: CDR1 SGHTA and CDR2 FQGNSA. V lost 5 bases and J lost 4, with 5 bases in between. The CDR3 loop spans 11 amino acids. CDR3 in DNA: TGTGCCAGCAGCGCCTTCTATGGCTACACCTTC. As protein: CASSAFYGYTF.

This sequence joins TRBV11-1 and TRBJ1-1, with a possible D match to TRBD1 (6 bases). Deletions cut 5 bases from V and 10 bases from J, with 14 bases between. From germline, CDR1 is SGHAT and CDR2 FQDESV (reference sequence). The CDR3 totals 12 residues. CDR3 nucleotide sequence: TGTGCCAGCAGCGAGGGGGGTATGCGAGCTTTCTTT. It is translated as CASSEGGMRAFF.

CDR3 DNA: TGTGCCAGCAGCTTAGATGCCGGCTACACCTTC. Protein sequence: CASSLDAGYTF. This rearrangement joins TRBV7-2 to TRBJ1-2; no reliable D call. Germline values: CDR1 SGHTA, CDR2 FQGNSA. V lost 1 base, J lost 8 bases, and 5 bases lay in between. This CDR3 spans 11 amino acids.

The chain carries TRBV5-6 and TRBJ2-4; 9 bases map to TRBD1. V shed 2 bases, J shed 1 base, and the junction held 4 bases outside the gene matches. This CDR3 has 16 residues. CDR1 and CDR2 from the germline V gene are SGHDT and YYEEEE. CDR3 amino acids: CASSLNRGPAKNIQYF. The CDR3, as DNA: TGTGCCAGCAGCTTAAACAGGGGGCCGGCCAAAAACATTCAGTACTTC.

The chain combines TRBV5-8 with TRBJ2-7; TRBD1 is a possible D gene (6 bases). Germline lookup yields CDR1 SGHTS and CDR2 YDEGEE. The CDR3 sequence is 13 residues long. V was pared by 4 bases and J by 6 bases, with 14 bases between. The chain's CDR3 is CASSRVWGREQYF. CDR3 coding DNA: TGTGCCAGCAGCCGTGTATGGGGGCGCGAGCAGTACTTC.

The rearrangement uses TRBV5-1 and TRBJ2-1, with D tentatively TRBD1 (5 bases). The germline V and J ends were trimmed by 5 bases and 5 bases, with 8 bases remaining between them. Germline assignment: CDR1 SGHRS and CDR2 YFSETQ. The CDR3 consists of 12 residues. Here the CDR3 DNA reads TGCGCCAGCAGGGACAAACACAATGAGCAGTTCTTC. Protein sequence: CASRDKHNEQFF.

V is TRBV7-2 and J is TRBJ2-1, with D possibly being TRBD1 (6 bases). Trimming cost V 5 bases and J 6 bases, with 11 bases left between them. Germline loops: CDR1 SGHTA, CDR2 FQGNSA. This CDR3 is built from 13 residues. The CDR3 sequence: CASSLGQFNEQFF. The CDR3 DNA is TGTGCCAGCAGCCTTGGACAGTTCAATGAGCAGTTCTTC.

This chain connects TRBV10-3 to TRBJ1-2; no definite D call. The germline gives CDR1 ENHRY, CDR2 SYGVKD. The V and J ends lost 2 bases and 4 bases respectively, with 11 bases between them. The CDR3 has 14 amino acids. In nucleotides, the CDR3 is TGTGCCATCAGTGAGCTGGACGGCTTCTATGGCTACACCTTC. Protein sequence: CAISELDGFYGYTF.

This clonotype was observed a handful of times. The rearrangement uses TRBV6-2 or TRBV6-3 and TRBJ2-2, with TRBD2 matching over 9 bases. V trimming: 7 bases; J trimming: 4 bases; junction bases outside the gene matches: 4. The CDR3 is made up of 14 amino acids. Germline values: CDR1 MNHEY, CDR2 SVGEGT. CDR3 nucleotides: TGTGCCAGCACAGCGGGAGGAGGCACCGGGGAGCTGTTTTTT. This gives the protein CASTAGGGTGELFF.

This clonotype is termed large. V and J are TRBV9 and TRBJ2-2, with D unclear. Germline V gene lookup returns CDR1 SGDLS and CDR2 YYNGEE. Trimming cost V 2 bases and J 4 bases, with 3 bases left between them. The CDR3 has 12 residues. CDR3 bases: TGTGCCAGCAGCGTGGGCACCGGGGAGCTGTTTTTT. It yields the protein CASSVGTGELFF.

In its sample, this clonotype is medium-sized. The chain uses TRBV6-6 and TRBJ2-1, with D possibly matching TRBD2 (7 bases). The CDR3 is made up of 17 amino acids. CDR1 is MNHNY and CDR2 is SVGAGI in the germline V gene (reference sequence). V lost 0 bases, J lost 0 bases, and 12 bases lay in between. CDR3 amino acids: CASSYSKGGSSYNEQFF. As DNA, the CDR3 is TGTGCCAGCAGTTACTCGAAGGGGGGGAGCTCCTACAATGAGCAGTTCTTC.

This clonotype was observed a few times. V usage is TRBV2 and J usage is TRBJ2-7; possible D gene TRBD1, 5 bases. Germline V gene sequence: CDR1 SNHLY, CDR2 FYNNEI. V was cut by 8 bases and J by 0 bases, with 8 bases left in between. This CDR3 is built from 12 residues. The CDR3 loop reads CASQGRSYEQYF. CDR3 nucleotides: TGTGCCAGCCAGGGTCGCTCCTACGAGCAGTACTTC.

This clonotype is medium-sized (0.01 to 0.1%) in the sample. The J gene is TRBJ2-7, the V gene TRBV6-2 or TRBV6-3; possibly TRBD2 for D (5 bases). From germline, CDR1 is MNHEY and CDR2 SVGEGT. The CDR3 extends over 15 amino acids. V lost 7 bases to trimming and J lost 0 bases, with 16 bases between them. The CDR3 here is CASTKDGGSSYEQYF. CDR3 coding DNA: TGTGCCAGCACAAAGGACGGAGGAAGCTCCTACGAGCAGTACTTC.

This clonotype was counted only a few times. Here the CDR3 reads CASSRGTAPGGYTF. CDR3 DNA: TGTGCCAGCAGCCGTGGCACAGCCCCAGGGGGCTACACCTTC. The chain has TRBV7-9 and TRBJ1-2, with D tentatively TRBD1 (5 bases). Germline CDR1 and CDR2: SEHNR and FQNEAQ (reference sequence). This CDR3 region has 14 residues. Trimming took 5 bases from V and 8 from J, leaving 18 bases between them.

This clonotype is medium-sized by share. The V and J genes are TRBV7-2 and TRBJ2-1; D tentatively fits TRBD1 or TRBD2 (5 bases each). This CDR3 is built from 14 residues. Germline V gene sequence: CDR1 SGHTA, CDR2 FQGNSA. With 0 bases removed from V and 2 bases from J, the gap between germline ends came to 5 bases. The CDR3 protein is CASSLAGAYNEQFF. CDR3 bases: TGTGCCAGCAGCTTAGCGGGGGCCTACAATGAGCAGTTCTTC.

The gene calls are TRBV5-1 and TRBJ2-2, with unresolved D. The CDR3 is 11 amino acids. Germline V gene sequence: CDR1 SGHRS, CDR2 YFSETQ. Trimming removed 4 bases from V and 3 bases from J, with 1 base in between. CDR3 DNA: TGCGCCAGCAGCGACACCGGGGAGCTGTTTTTT. Translated, it gives CASSDTGELFF.